The 26 T cell receptor beta chains below were found in one sample sequenced in a study of CD8 T cells in ankylosing spondylitis. A single record per CDR3 protein comes from TCRdb applying MiXCR to the 5' RACE reads. The sample has hundreds of thousands of distinct CDR3 sequences, approximately 22% seen once; the top ten hold roughly 14%. The specimen sequenced was blood, either unsorted or a sorted T cell fraction (not recorded which). The origin of the receptors is a male donor with ankylosing spondylitis or in good health (not recorded which).

This clonotype was recorded a few times. CDR3 region: CASSLGHLSTDTQYF. CDR3 nucleotides: TGCGCCAGCAGCTTGGGGCACCTTAGCACAGATACGCAGTATTTT. The gene calls are TRBV5-1 and TRBJ2-3; D is unresolved. V dropped 0 bases and J dropped 0 bases, with 8 bases sitting between them. This CDR3 is 15 amino acids long. Germline V gene lookup returns CDR1 SGHRS and CDR2 YFSETQ.

This clonotype was seen ten or more times. This CDR3 reads CSAGGQPQHF. The CDR3 DNA sequence: TGCAGTGCCGGGGGTCAGCCCCAGCATTTT. The chain employs TRBV20-1 and TRBJ1-5; tentatively, D is TRBD1 (5 bases). This CDR3 comprises 10 residues. V lost 6 bases and J 6 bases, leaving 6 bases between the germline ends. Germline V gives CDR1 DFQATT, CDR2 SNEGSKA (reference sequence).

This clonotype has a handful of counts. CDR3 DNA sequence: TGTGCCACCAGCAGAGTAGGCTACGAGCAGTACTTC. Translation gives CATSRVGYEQYF. The chain has TRBV15 and TRBJ2-7; no firm D call. The CDR3 consists of 12 residues. Germline lookup yields CDR1 LNHNV and CDR2 YYDKDF (reference sequence). V was cut by 1 base and J by 3 bases, with 4 bases left in between.

The chain employs TRBV4-2 and TRBJ2-5, with D maybe TRBD2 (5 bases). Trimming shortened V by 0 bases and J by 4 bases, and 12 bases separated the two germline ends. The germline CDR1 and CDR2 sequences are LGHNA and YNFKEQ. This CDR3 has 15 residues. CDR3 protein: CASSQEAASLETQYF. For the CDR3, the DNA is TGTGCCAGCAGCCAAGAGGCGGCTAGCTTAGAGACCCAGTACTTC.

This clonotype was detected only once. This could be a read error, since a much larger clone is one nucleotide away. The CDR3 loop is CATSRTSGGKNEQFF. For the CDR3, the DNA is TGTGCCACCAGCCGAACTAGCGGGGGGAAAAATGAGCAGTTCTTC. The chain uses TRBV3-1 and TRBJ2-1, with 12 bases matching TRBD2. The CDR3 spans 15 residues. The germline CDR1 and CDR2 sequences are LGHDT and YNNKEL (reference sequence).

This clonotype was found a few times. The gene calls are TRBV9 and TRBJ2-2; D is unresolved. The CDR3 totals 17 residues. CDR1 is SGDLS and CDR2 is YYNGEE in the germline V gene. V shed 0 bases and J shed 6 bases, with 18 bases lying between them. The CDR3 reads CASSVESVGGDAGELFF. In nucleotides, the CDR3 is TGTGCCAGCAGCGTAGAATCCGTTGGCGGAGATGCCGGGGAGCTGTTTTTT.

This clonotype was counted between two and nine times. V gene TRBV12-3 or TRBV12-4 combines with J gene TRBJ2-3, with 8 nucleotides matching TRBD2. This CDR3 is 15 amino acids long. V shed 3 bases and J 2 bases; nucleotides not matched to a gene: 4. CDR3 amino acids: CASSFAGGITDTQYF. Written as DNA, the CDR3 is TGTGCCAGCAGTTTCGCGGGGGGAATCACAGATACGCAGTATTTT.

The gene calls are TRBV20-1 and TRBJ2-7; TRBD1 might be the D (5 bases). CDR1 is DFQATT, CDR2 SNEGSKA, per germline (reference sequence). Trimming left V 4 bases short and J 4 bases short, with 14 bases between. The CDR3 is 13 residues long. CDR3 protein: CSATDRRLYEQYF. In nucleotides, the CDR3 is TGCAGTGCTACCGACAGAAGGCTTTACGAGCAGTACTTC.

This clonotype was recorded a few times. The chain combines TRBV20-1 with TRBJ2-7, with D perhaps TRBD2 (6 bases). CDR1 and CDR2 from the germline V gene are DFQATT and SNEGSKA (reference sequence). This CDR3 has 16 residues. V was trimmed by 0 bases and J by 3 bases, leaving 18 bases between them. The CDR3 nucleotides read TGCAGTGCTAGAGATGCCCCAGCGGGCGGTAACTACGAGCAGTACTTC. Translation gives CSARDAPAGGNYEQYF.

This chain links TRBV5-5 with TRBJ2-2; no definite D call. V gave up 4 bases and J gave up 8 bases, with 21 bases separating them. In germline, CDR1 is SGHKS, CDR2 YYEKEE (reference sequence). The CDR3 contains 16 residues. CDR3 nucleotide sequence: TGTGCCAGCAGCATAGAACTGGGTCCGGTTCTGGGGGAGCTGTTTTTT. It encodes CASSIELGPVLGELFF. The entire variable domain, with the rest obtained from reference TRBV5-5 and TRBJ2-2, is as follows: DAGVTQSPTHLIKTRGQQVTLRCSPISGHKSVSWYQQVLGQGPQFIFQYYEKEERGRGNFPDRFSARQFPNYSSELNVNALLLGDSALYLCASSIELGPVLGELFFGEGSRLTVL.

The chain has TRBV21-1 and TRBJ2-7; the table's D call, TRBD1, has no DNA check behind it. TRBV21-1 is reported as a pseudogene. CDR3 length equals 11 residues. The CDR3 here is CASSKGHEQYF. The CDR3, as DNA: TGTGCCAGCAGCAAGGGGCACGAGCAGTACTTC.

V and J are TRBV12-3 or TRBV12-4 and TRBJ2-5, with a possible D match to TRBD2 (7 bases). The CDR3 length is 16 residues. The germline V and J ends were trimmed by 6 bases and 1 base, with 18 bases remaining between them. CDR3 in DNA: TGTGCCAGCAGCCCTGCCGAGGGGGGGACCCAAGAGACCCAGTACTTC. Protein: CASSPAEGGTQETQYF.

This clonotype was detected only a few times. The J gene is TRBJ2-4, the V gene TRBV4-1, with unresolved D. V lost 3 bases and J lost 2, with 5 bases in between. Per the germline V gene, CDR1 is MGHRA and CDR2 is YSYEKL. This CDR3 contains 13 residues. CDR3 loop: CASSHQTKNIQYF. The CDR3 DNA follows: TGCGCCAGCAGCCACCAGACCAAAAACATTCAGTACTTC.

J is TRBJ2-5 and V is TRBV4-1; 7 bases map to TRBD2. Germline values: CDR1 MGHRA, CDR2 YSYEKL. CDR3 length equals 18 residues. With V trimmed by 0 bases and J by 1 base, 11 bases remained unmatched. DNA for the CDR3: TGCGCCAGCAGCCAAGATTCTGGCGGCGGGGGACCCCAAGAGACCCAGTACTTC. Its translation is CASSQDSGGGGPQETQYF.

This clonotype was found a few times. V and J are TRBV7-6 and TRBJ2-2; TRBD2 matches at 8 bases. This CDR3 contains 16 residues. Per germline, CDR1 SGHVS and CDR2 FNYEAQ. J was trimmed by 2 bases and V by 5 bases; bases with no gene match: 7. The CDR3 DNA follows: TGTGCCAGCAGCCATGAGCGGGGGACTAACACCGGGGAGCTGTTTTTT. It encodes CASSHERGTNTGELFF.

This clonotype was seen only a few times. The gene calls are TRBV6-5 and TRBJ2-5; TRBD1 matches at 7 bases. CDR1 and CDR2 from the germline V gene are MNHEY and SVGAGI. This CDR3 has 14 residues. V dropped 4 bases and J dropped 5; count of bases not matched to a gene: 7. The CDR3 DNA is TGTGCCAGCAGTTCTGAGGGGGCTTGGGAGACCCAGTACTTC. Translation: CASSSEGAWETQYF.

This chain joins TRBV29-1 and TRBJ1-1; unclear D gene. Per germline, CDR1 SQVTM and CDR2 ANQGSEA. The CDR3 has 11 amino acids. V was shortened by 6 bases and J by 0 bases, with 5 bases between the two germline ends. CDR3 protein: CSVTMNTEAFF. CDR3 DNA sequence: TGCAGCGTGACCATGAACACTGAAGCTTTCTTT.

CDR3 in amino acids: CASSFSGDAAYEQYF. CDR3 DNA: TGTGCCAGCTCATTCTCAGGGGATGCAGCGTACGAGCAGTACTTC. The gene calls are TRBV18 and TRBJ2-7; possibly TRBD1 for D (6 bases). V was trimmed by 5 bases and J by 4 bases, leaving 18 bases between them. The V gene's germline CDR1 is KGHSH and CDR2 LQKENI. The length of the CDR3 is 15 residues.

V is TRBV12-3 or TRBV12-4 and J is TRBJ2-5, with D possibly TRBD2 on 6 matching bases. The CDR3 is 13 residues long. V was clipped by 5 bases and J by 5 bases, with 12 bases between them. CDR3 DNA sequence: TGTGCCAGCAGTACGGGGGAAGGGGAGACCCAGTACTTC. It translates to CASSTGEGETQYF.

The chain employs TRBV4-1 and TRBJ2-7; D possibly corresponds to TRBD2 (5 bases). The V and J ends lost 2 bases and 2 bases respectively, with 16 bases between them. The germline CDR1 and CDR2 sequences are MGHRA and YSYEKL. The CDR3 runs to 16 residues. CDR3 coding DNA: TGCGCCAGCAGCCAAACAATACTAGAAAGGGCCTACGAGCAGTACTTC. The encoded protein is CASSQTILERAYEQYF.

This clonotype was seen more than once but under ten times. The chain is built from TRBV6-2 or TRBV6-3 and TRBJ2-7, with D perhaps given as TRBD1 or TRBD2 (5 bases each). This CDR3 region has 13 residues. Germline CDR1 and CDR2: MNHEY and SVGEGT. Trimming shortened V by 5 bases and J by 5 bases, and 13 bases separated the two germline ends. CDR3 bases: TGTGCCAGCAGTCCGGGACCGGGGAACGAGCAGTACTTC. As protein: CASSPGPGNEQYF.

This CDR3 is CASSPDRGWGYEQYF. For the CDR3, the DNA is TGTGCCAGCAGCCCGGACAGGGGTTGGGGGTACGAGCAGTACTTC. V is TRBV14 and J is TRBJ2-7; 9 bases match TRBD1. This CDR3 comprises 15 residues. Germline CDR1 SGHDN, CDR2 FVKESK. V lost 4 bases and J lost 4; bases outside the gene matches: 8.

This clonotype was seen a few times. The V and J genes are TRBV5-6 and TRBJ2-1, with 7 positions matching TRBD2. Trimming removed 4 bases from V and 5 bases from J; junction bases left unmatched: 12. The CDR3 length is 16 residues. Germline V gene sequence: CDR1 SGHDT, CDR2 YYEEEE. The CDR3 sequence is CASSGAWGGGNNEQFF. As DNA, the CDR3 is TGTGCCAGCAGCGGAGCCTGGGGGGGGGGTAACAATGAGCAGTTCTTC.

This rearrangement joins TRBV29-1 to TRBJ2-2; D may be TRBD2 (6 bases). Looked up from germline, CDR1 is SQVTM and CDR2 is ANQGSEA. The CDR3 has 15 residues. Trimming removed 4 bases from V and 2 bases from J, with 14 bases in between. The CDR3 DNA reads as TGCAGCGTTGTTTTACGGGGGAGTAACACCGGGGAGCTGTTTTTT. Its protein product is CSVVLRGSNTGELFF.

This clonotype was seen a handful of times. The V and J genes are TRBV5-6 and TRBJ1-1; a possible D gene is TRBD1 (5 bases). The CDR3 has 17 amino acids. V was pared by 3 bases and J by 7 bases, with 25 bases between. Per the germline V gene, CDR1 is SGHDT and CDR2 is YYEEEE. The CDR3 nucleotides read TGTGCCAGCAGCTCGGGTACGGGGGTTGTGGGGGAAGATGAAGCTTTCTTT. Protein sequence: CASSSGTGVVGEDEAFF.

The chain links TRBV30 to TRBJ2-5, with a possible D match to TRBD2 (7 bases). The CDR3 sequence is 15 residues long. Between the trimmed V and J ends, which lost 4 bases and 3 bases, there was a span of 18 bases. Germline assignment: CDR1 GTSNPN and CDR2 SVGIG (reference sequence). CDR3: CAWNLVGGPKETQYF. The CDR3 DNA is TGTGCCTGGAATCTAGTGGGGGGGCCCAAAGAGACCCAGTACTTC.